This entry describes one T cell receptor beta chain. This specimen belongs to a study of blood T cell repertoires in COVID-19. Study as a whole: Both acute and convalescent COVID-19 samples were obtained from the United States, Italy and Spain. PBMCs, B-cell-depleted T cells, or T cells provided the cDNA or gDNA that made up the material.

In the original analysis: Estimation of nucleated cell counts relied on the amplification of reference gene primers. Here immunoSEQ multiplex PCR was the method, and the copy in TCRdb shows in-frame clones only, minus some. The D gene and trimming were derived from the DNA, and the V and J assignments and clone size from that table. The sample has around 250,000 clones; about 89% are singletons. The CDR3 is 17 amino acids. Germline loops: CDR1 SGHRS, CDR2 YFSETQ. The junction had 13 bases not matched to a gene; V was cut back by 4 bases and J by 6 bases. The TCR sequence derives from a woman in her 40s who had recovered from COVID-19. The V call is TRBV5-1, the J call TRBJ2-2; 9 nucleotides match TRBD2. Sequencing used peripheral blood. The CDR3 sequence is CASSQPSSGETPGELFF. CDR3 DNA: TGCGCCAGCAGCCAACCCTCTAGCGGGGAGACGCCCGGGGAGCTGTTTTTT.